The source of this T cell receptor (beta chain) is a study of CD8 T cells in ankylosing spondylitis. This clonotype was counted ten times or more. Each CDR3 protein gets one entry after TCRdb re-called the 5' RACE reads with MiXCR. This sample has 25,000 or so distinct CDR3 sequences, with 6.5% to 9% found just once. The CDR3 has 15 residues. J was trimmed by 5 bases and V by 8 bases; bases with no gene match: 9. This clonotype was sampled from a male donor with ankylosing spondylitis or in good health (not recorded which). Sequencing was done on a sample of blood. This chain joins TRBV12-3 or TRBV12-4 and TRBJ2-1; 10 bases agree with TRBD2. The CDR3 loop is CASAPELAGDNEQFF. DNA for the CDR3: TGTGCCAGCGCCCCTGAGCTAGCGGGAGACAATGAGCAGTTCTTC.